The next 22 T cell receptor beta chains were all read from a single sample in a study of cytomegalovirus exposure and HLA in healthy donors. The PCR ran on 60 Vbeta and 13 Jbeta primers. Only in-frame clones appear in the TCRdb table, and some are missing; sequencing was by immunoSEQ multiplex PCR. The sample lists under 200,000 clones, about 81% occurring once. The sequenced material came from PBMCs. The receptors stem from a woman between 45 and 65 years old in good health and CMV-seropositive.

CDR3 loop: CASSSRLSTGRNEQFF. In nucleotides, the CDR3 is TGTGCCAGCAGTTCCCGACTCTCGACAGGGAGGAATGAGCAGTTCTTC. V gene TRBV27 combines with J gene TRBJ2-1; maybe TRBD1 (7 bases). Germline-derived CDR1 and CDR2 are MNHEY and SMNVEV (reference sequence). V dropped 4 bases and J dropped 7 bases, with 20 bases sitting between them. This CDR3 region has 16 residues.

The chain is built from TRBV15 and TRBJ2-1; D unclear. Germline CDR1 LNHNV, CDR2 YYDKDF (reference sequence). The ends were cut back, 0 bases at V and 7 bases at J, with 7 bases in the middle. This CDR3 is 13 amino acids long. The CDR3 reads CATSRDPQNEQFF. The CDR3 nucleotides are TGTGCCACCAGCAGAGATCCCCAGAATGAGCAGTTCTTC.

CDR3 nucleotide sequence: TGTGCCAGCACCAGGGGGGCAGGGGGAAATTACGAGCAGTACTTC. Amino acid sequence: CASTRGAGGNYEQYF. The rearrangement links TRBV5-5 to TRBJ2-7; possible D gene TRBD1, 7 bases. The ends were cut back, 6 bases at V and 4 bases at J, with 20 bases in the middle. Germline-derived CDR1 and CDR2 are SGHKS and YYEKEE (reference sequence). CDR3 length: 15 amino acids.

The chain joins TRBV27 to TRBJ2-5; tentatively, D is TRBD2 (5 bases). The V gene lost 3 bases and the J gene lost 2 bases, with 10 bases spanning the gap. The CDR3 length is 14 residues. The germline gives CDR1 MNHEY, CDR2 SMNVEV (reference sequence). The CDR3 region is CASSFEGRQETQYF. In DNA form, the CDR3 reads TGTGCCAGCAGTTTTGAGGGCAGGCAAGAGACCCAGTACTTC.

CDR3 sequence: CASSGSSTGDEQYF. DNA of the CDR3: TGTGCCAGCAGCGGCAGTTCGACAGGGGACGAGCAGTACTTC. The chain combines TRBV9 with TRBJ2-7; 8 nucleotides agree with TRBD1. Germline V gives CDR1 SGDLS, CDR2 YYNGEE. V gave up 3 bases and J gave up 5 bases; unmatched junction bases: 7. The CDR3 has 14 residues.

The chain links TRBV9 to TRBJ1-2; TRBD1 might be the D (5 bases). The ends were cut back, 3 bases at V and 7 bases at J, with 16 bases in the middle. Per germline, CDR1 SGDLS and CDR2 YYNGEE. The CDR3 length is 14 residues. The CDR3, as DNA: TGTGCCAGCAGCGCACAGGCGTCAATCTGTGGCTACACCTTC. Protein product: CASSAQASICGYTF.

This chain uses TRBV2 with TRBJ1-2; 10 bases agree with TRBD1. Germline-derived CDR1 and CDR2 are SNHLY and FYNNEI. This CDR3 spans 13 amino acids. The V segment lost 7 bases and the J segment 9 bases; nucleotides outside the gene matches: 8. In DNA, the CDR3 is TGTGCCAGCACCCCGGGACAGGGGTTGAGCTACACCTTC. It translates to CASTPGQGLSYTF.

This chain joins TRBV2 and TRBJ2-1; D remains unclear. The CDR3 has 10 amino acids. Per the germline V gene, CDR1 is SNHLY and CDR2 is FYNNEI. With 4 bases removed from V and 10 bases from J, the gap between germline ends came to 5 bases. The CDR3 reads CASSAVEQFF. CDR3 in DNA: TGTGCCAGCAGTGCAGTCGAGCAGTTCTTC.

The chain couples TRBV5-6 to TRBJ2-5; TRBD1 matches at 9 bases. The last part of the DNA fits TRBJ2-7 better; the J call may be wrong. CDR1 is SGHDT and CDR2 is YYEEEE in the germline V gene. This CDR3 has 15 residues. Written as DNA, the CDR3 is TGTGCCAGCAGCTTCGGACAGGGGTGGTCCTACGAGCAGTACTTC. Its translation: CASSFGQGWSYEQYF.

This rearrangement joins TRBV2 to TRBJ2-3, with 12 bases that match TRBD2. The CDR3 is made up of 18 amino acids. Germline V gene sequence: CDR1 SNHLY, CDR2 FYNNEI. V was pared by 4 bases and J by 4 bases, with 12 bases of the junction left unmatched. The CDR3 DNA is TGTGCCAGCAGTGTGACTAGCGGGGGACCCTCTTTCTCAGATACGCAGTATTTT. It encodes CASSVTSGGPSFSDTQYF.

J is TRBJ2-6 and V is TRBV4-1; tentative D call: TRBD1 (5 bases). This CDR3 spans 16 amino acids. Germline V gene sequence: CDR1 MGHRA, CDR2 YSYEKL. Trimming took 5 bases from V and 1 from J, leaving 12 bases between them. CDR3 region: CASSALGQSGANVLTF. The CDR3 DNA follows: TGCGCCAGCAGCGCTCTCGGACAATCTGGGGCCAACGTCCTGACTTTC.

This clone showed up just once. The rearrangement links TRBV15 to TRBJ1-1, with 9 positions matching TRBD1. V gave up 3 bases and J gave up 5 bases; unmatched junction bases: 16. The CDR3 consists of 18 residues. Germline V gives CDR1 LNHNV, CDR2 YYDKDF (reference sequence). CDR3 sequence reads: CATSRTLRDRDGDTEAFF. The CDR3 DNA sequence: TGTGCCACCAGCAGGACCCTCCGGGACAGGGATGGGGATACTGAAGCTTTCTTT.

The chain carries TRBV15 and TRBJ2-1; TRBD2 aligns across 9 bases. CDR3 size: 16 residues. The J segment lost 5 bases and the V segment lost 5 bases, leaving 10 bases of the junction unmatched. Germline CDR1 and CDR2: LNHNV and YYDKDF (reference sequence). CDR3: CATSGLAGRPNNEQFF. The CDR3 DNA reads TGTGCCACCAGCGGCCTAGCGGGGCGACCCAACAATGAGCAGTTCTTC.

The rearrangement uses TRBV5-4 and TRBJ2-5, with D tentatively TRBD2 (6 bases). CDR3 length equals 14 residues. The germline V gene has CDR1 SGHNT and CDR2 YYREEE (reference sequence). With 4 bases removed from V and 1 base from J, the gap between germline ends came to 11 bases. The CDR3 here is CASSLGLVQETQYF. The DNA of the CDR3 is TGTGCCAGCAGCCTGGGACTCGTCCAAGAGACCCAGTACTTC.

The chain combines TRBV9 with TRBJ1-3; D is unresolved. This CDR3 is 14 amino acids long. Per the germline V gene, CDR1 is SGDLS and CDR2 is YYNGEE. Trimming took 3 bases from V and 0 from J, leaving 7 bases between them. The CDR3 DNA follows: TGTGCCAGCAGCGACACAAGCTCTGGAAACACCATATATTTT. This gives the protein CASSDTSSGNTIYF.

The rearrangement uses TRBV6-6 and TRBJ1-1; D uncertain. Germline V lookup: CDR1 MNHNY, CDR2 SVGAGI (reference sequence). The CDR3 consists of 12 residues. V dropped 2 bases and J dropped 3 bases, with 4 bases sitting between them. The CDR3 nucleotides are TGTGCCAGCAGTTACCGGGACACTGAAGCTTTCTTT. Translated: CASSYRDTEAFF.

This chain links TRBV9 with TRBJ1-1; weak D call: TRBD1 (5 bases). CDR1 SGDLS and CDR2 YYNGEE come from the germline V gene. The V and J ends lost 4 bases and 10 bases respectively, with 14 bases between them. This CDR3 contains 12 residues. DNA for the CDR3: TGTGCCAGCAGCCCCAGGGCAGACGGAGCTTTCTTT. Translating it yields CASSPRADGAFF.

CDR3 sequence: CASSISHGESIYGLFF. CDR3 DNA sequence: TGTGCCAGTAGTATTTCCCATGGGGAGTCCATTTACGGACTGTTTTTT. This chain links TRBV19 with TRBJ1-4; no clear D. Trimming took off 3 bases at V and 13 bases at J, with 24 bases between the two ends. This CDR3 region has 16 residues. Germline V CDR1 and CDR2: LNHDA, SQIVND (reference sequence).

This clone was found a few times. The V and J genes are TRBV18 and TRBJ1-1; D is unresolved. This CDR3 contains 14 residues. CDR1 KGHSH and CDR2 LQKENI come from the germline V gene. V was shortened by 0 bases and J by 4 bases, with 9 bases between the two germline ends. The CDR3 protein is CASSPPSWSTEAFF. DNA for the CDR3: TGTGCCAGCTCACCACCGTCGTGGAGCACTGAAGCTTTCTTT.

This clone occurred a few times. CDR3 sequence (DNA): TGTGCCAGCAGAAAAACGGGACAGGGGTACTATGGCTACACCTTC. Amino acid sequence: CASRKTGQGYYGYTF. The rearrangement uses TRBV6-1 and TRBJ1-2, with 10 nucleotides matching TRBD1. Germline values: CDR1 MNHNS, CDR2 SASEGT. This CDR3 contains 15 residues. The junction had 7 bases not matched to a gene; V was cut back by 6 bases and J by 3 bases.

The chain recombines TRBV2 with TRBJ2-5, with TRBD2 matching over 10 bases. Germline values: CDR1 SNHLY, CDR2 FYNNEI. The CDR3 contains 15 residues. The junction had 5 bases not matched to a gene; V was cut back by 3 bases and J by 4 bases. Written as DNA, the CDR3 is TGTGCCAGCAGTGACCCGGGACTAGCGCGAGAGACCCAGTACTTC. This translates into CASSDPGLARETQYF. The variable domain in full, completed from reference TRBV2 and TRBJ2-5, reads EPEVTQTPSHQVTQMGQEVILRCVPISNHLYFYWYRQILGQKVEFLVSFYNNEISEKSEIFDDQFSVERPDGSNFTLKIRSTKLEDSAMYFCASSDPGLARETQYFGPGTRLLVL.

The chain joins TRBV7-9 to TRBJ2-1; 7 bases align to TRBD2. The CDR3 is made up of 16 amino acids. The V gene end was trimmed by 4 bases and the J gene end by 3 bases; junction bases not matched to a gene: 9. Germline CDR1 SEHNR, CDR2 FQNEAQ (reference sequence). CDR3 DNA sequence: TGTGCCAGCAGCTCCTGGACCGGGGGGAACTACAATGAGCAGTTCTTC. Amino acids: CASSSWTGGNYNEQFF. The full variable domain, rest sourced from reference TRBV7-9 and TRBJ2-1, is DTGVSQNPRHKITKRGQNVTFRCDPISEHNRLYWYRQTLGQGPEFLTYFQNEAQLEKSRLLSDRFSAERPKGSFSTLEIQRTEQGDSAMYLCASSSWTGGNYNEQFFGPGTRLTVL.